The T cell receptor (beta chain) described here comes from a study of human T cells and chemical hapten exposure. Study background: Weekly scalp doses of diphenylcyclopropenone were given to patients during the approximately 25-week study.

Time point given: patch test 3, about 24 weeks after DPC sensitization. The treatment denotes: therapeutic diphenylcyclopropenone sensitization with weekly scalp DPC. TCRdb re-called the RACE reads with MiXCR, one entry per CDR3 protein. Of about 90,000 distinct CDR3 sequences in the sample, approximately 10% were seen once. This clonotype was seen repeatedly, ten times or more. Per the germline V gene, CDR1 is DFQATT and CDR2 is SNEGSKA (reference sequence). The CDR3 loop spans 13 amino acids. The V end lost 1 base, the J end lost 5 bases, and 9 bases lay between the germline ends. The chain links TRBV20-1 to TRBJ2-1; D is unresolved. This clonotype was obtained from a woman aged 25-40 years with alopecia areata. Some clones in this sample may be carry-over from other donors' samples. The specimen comprised whole blood, sampled in connection with sensitization to the hapten diphenylcyclopropenone (DPC). The CDR3 sequence: CSARATYNNEQFF. CDR3 in DNA: TGCAGTGCTAGAGCAACCTATAACAATGAGCAGTTCTTC.